This entry lists 4 T cell receptor beta chains sequenced from one sample in a study of blood T cell repertoires in COVID-19. The assay was immunoSEQ multiplex PCR, and TCRdb's table has in-frame clones only and misses some. The sample yields approximately 150,000 clones, approximately 81% seen once. Specimen: peripheral blood. These receptors came from a human donor with acute or convalescent COVID-19. The donor label of this sample is uncertain.

Here the CDR3 DNA reads TGTGCCAGCTCTCAGGGGACAGGGGACACTATAGCCAAAAACATTCAGTACTTC. Protein: CASSQGTGDTIAKNIQYF. The rearrangement uses TRBV19 and TRBJ2-4, with 10 bases aligning to TRBD1. V shed 9 bases, J shed 0 bases, and the junction held 14 bases outside the gene matches. Per the germline V gene, CDR1 is LNHDA and CDR2 is SQIVND (reference sequence). This CDR3 is built from 18 residues.

This chain connects TRBV29-1 to TRBJ2-7, with 8 nucleotides matching TRBD1. With V trimmed by 6 bases and J by 0 bases, 4 bases remained unmatched. Per germline, CDR1 SQVTM and CDR2 ANQGSEA. The CDR3 loop spans 13 amino acids. Written as DNA, the CDR3 is TGCAGCGTAAGACAGGGGAGCTCCTACGAGCAGTACGTC. Its protein product is CSVRQGSSYEQYV.

In its sample, this clone was seen once. This sequence joins TRBV7-2 and TRBJ1-5; D not resolved. The V gene lost 3 bases and the J gene lost 1 base, with 4 bases spanning the gap. CDR1 is SGHTA, CDR2 FQGNSA, per germline. There are 13 residues in the CDR3. In DNA form, the CDR3 reads TGTGCCAGCAGCTTCGGGAGCAATCAGCCCCAGCATTTT. Translation: CASSFGSNQPQHF.

The chain uses TRBV18 and TRBJ2-3, with D hard to call. Trimming stripped 3 bases from V and 0 bases from J, with 13 bases between. This CDR3 contains 16 residues. Per germline, CDR1 KGHSH and CDR2 LQKENI. The CDR3 reads CASSPRLGSSTDTQYF. CDR3 DNA: TGTGCCAGCTCACCCCGACTGGGTTCTAGCACAGATACGCAGTATTTT.